Shown below are 11 T cell receptor beta chains from a single sample sequenced in a study of cytomegalovirus exposure and HLA in healthy donors. The PCR was carried out with 60 Vbeta primers and 13 Jbeta primers. Assay: immunoSEQ multiplex PCR; the TCRdb copy retains only in-frame clones and omits some. The repertoire has approximately 140,000 clones, roughly 73% of them found once; the top ten carry around 1.5%. The sample comprised PBMCs. Receptors were obtained from a female donor in good health and CMV-seronegative.

The chain links TRBV27 to TRBJ2-7; D perhaps matches TRBD1 (5 bases). V was shortened by 5 bases and J by 5 bases, with 16 bases between the two germline ends. Germline lookup yields CDR1 MNHEY and CDR2 SMNVEV (reference sequence). The CDR3 extends over 14 amino acids. This CDR3 reads CASSVGHPRDEQYF. The DNA for the CDR3 is TGTGCCAGCAGTGTAGGACACCCCCGGGACGAGCAGTACTTC.

This chain links TRBV2 with TRBJ1-1; D is perhaps TRBD1 (6 bases). V lost 6 bases to trimming and J lost 0 bases, with 17 bases between them. The CDR3 is 16 amino acids. Germline CDR1 and CDR2: SNHLY and FYNNEI. CDR3 DNA: TGTGCCAGCAGGGCGGCCCCAGGGGCCCTGAACACTGAAGCTTTCTTT. Its protein product is CASRAAPGALNTEAFF. The full variable domain, rest sourced from reference TRBV2 and TRBJ1-1, is EPEVTQTPSHQVTQMGQEVILRCVPISNHLYFYWYRQILGQKVEFLVSFYNNEISEKSEIFDDQFSVERPDGSNFTLKIRSTKLEDSAMYFCASRAAPGALNTEAFFGQGTRLTVV.

The gene calls are TRBV5-1 and TRBJ1-3, with TRBD1 as a possible D gene (5 bases). From germline, CDR1 is SGHRS and CDR2 YFSETQ. Trimming removed 5 bases from V and 0 bases from J, with 12 bases in between. The CDR3 totals 15 residues. As DNA, the CDR3 is TGCGCCAGCAGTATAGGGGATATCTCTGGAAACACCATATATTTT. It translates to CASSIGDISGNTIYF.

The chain joins TRBV27 to TRBJ1-1; 10 nucleotides line up with TRBD1. Germline lookup yields CDR1 MNHEY and CDR2 SMNVEV (reference sequence). This CDR3 spans 15 amino acids. V lost 4 bases to trimming and J lost 6 bases; unmatched junction nucleotides: 8. This CDR3 is CASSSTGQGYAEAFF. The CDR3 bases are TGTGCCAGCAGTTCGACGGGACAGGGGTATGCTGAAGCTTTCTTT.

This sequence joins TRBV9 and TRBJ2-1; TRBD2 matches at 10 bases. Germline V lookup: CDR1 SGDLS, CDR2 YYNGEE. This CDR3 has 15 residues. The V gene end was trimmed by 3 bases and the J gene end by 4 bases; junction bases not matched to a gene: 4. In DNA, the CDR3 is TGTGCCAGCAGCGCTTTAGCGGGAGGATACAATGAGCAGTTCTTC. Protein product: CASSALAGGYNEQFF.

The J gene is TRBJ1-2, the V gene TRBV28, with D hard to call. The germline CDR1 and CDR2 sequences are MDHEN and SYDVKM. CDR3 length equals 12 residues. Trimming left V 7 bases short and J 8 bases short, with 14 bases between. In DNA, the CDR3 is TGTGCCAGCAATCTCCCCCCGGGGGGCTACACCTTC. It specifies CASNLPPGGYTF.

The chain has TRBV10-2 and TRBJ1-5, with D unclear. V was shortened by 2 bases and J by 3 bases, with 11 bases between the two germline ends. Germline CDR1 reads WSHSY; CDR2 reads SAAADI. There are 15 residues in the CDR3. This chain's CDR3 is CASSEQALPNQPQHF. CDR3 in DNA: TGCGCCAGCAGTGAGCAGGCCCTACCCAATCAGCCCCAGCATTTT.

This clone appeared a single time. V usage is TRBV6-5 and J usage is TRBJ1-2; unclear D gene. This CDR3 region has 15 residues. Germline-derived CDR1 and CDR2 are MNHEY and SVGAGI. V lost 0 bases and J lost 2, with 10 bases in between. The CDR3 DNA reads as TGTGCCAGCAGTTACTCGAAGAGAATAAACTATGGCTACACCTTC. Translating gives CASSYSKRINYGYTF.

V is TRBV7-9 and J is TRBJ1-4, with 7 bases matching TRBD1. The junction had 3 bases not matched to a gene; V was cut back by 1 base and J by 7 bases. Looked up from germline, CDR1 is SEHNR and CDR2 is FQNEAQ (reference sequence). The CDR3 extends over 14 amino acids. CDR3 coding DNA: TGTGCCAGCAGCTTAGACAGGGGTCCTGAAAAACTGTTTTTT. Its protein is CASSLDRGPEKLFF.

The chain couples TRBV10-1 to TRBJ1-3; 8 bases align to TRBD1. V trimming: 2 bases; J trimming: 2 bases; junction bases outside the gene matches: 2. CDR1 and CDR2 (germline): WNHNN, SYGVQD (reference sequence). The CDR3 totals 15 residues. The CDR3 loop is CASSEAGGPGNTIYF. DNA of the CDR3: TGCGCCAGCAGTGAGGCAGGGGGCCCTGGAAACACCATATATTTT.

The V and J genes are TRBV21-1 and TRBJ1-5; the D call in the table, TRBD1, was not verified against the DNA. TRBV21-1 is annotated as a pseudogene. The CDR3 runs to 14 residues. CDR3 residues: CASSSRQGNQPQHF. For the CDR3, the DNA is TGTGCCAGCAGCTCGCGACAGGGCAATCAGCCCCAGCATTTT.